What follows describes a single T cell receptor (beta chain). Its antigen remains unidentified. These data belong to a study of immune cell composition in non-small cell lung cancer. Broader study findings: Clones >0.5% enriched in tumour were rarer in adenocarcinoma (approximately 33%) than squamous (roughly 75%).

Generated by immunoSEQ multiplex PCR, the TCRdb table keeps only in-frame clones and is missing some. Of approximately 5,000 clones listed, roughly four fifths are singletons. The CDR3 is made up of 17 amino acids. The germline CDR1 and CDR2 sequences are SGHVS and FNYEAQ. V dropped 5 bases and J dropped 8; count of bases not matched to a gene: 17. Sequences were obtained from lung tumor tissue. This chain connects TRBV7-6 to TRBJ1-2, with 10 bases matching TRBD1. This receptor was identified in a human donor with non-small cell lung cancer. CDR3 residues: CASSLNSLGTGEFGYTF. CDR3 nucleotide sequence: TGTGCCAGCAGCCTCAACTCGCTCGGGACAGGGGAATTCGGCTACACCTTC. Supplemented by reference TRBV7-6 and TRBJ1-2, the full variable domain reads GAGVSQSPRYKVTKRGQDVALRCDPISGHVSLYWYRQALGQGPEFLTYFNYEAQQDKSGLPNDRFSAERPEGSISTLTIQRTEQRDSAMYRCASSLNSLGTGEFGYTFGSGTRLTVV.